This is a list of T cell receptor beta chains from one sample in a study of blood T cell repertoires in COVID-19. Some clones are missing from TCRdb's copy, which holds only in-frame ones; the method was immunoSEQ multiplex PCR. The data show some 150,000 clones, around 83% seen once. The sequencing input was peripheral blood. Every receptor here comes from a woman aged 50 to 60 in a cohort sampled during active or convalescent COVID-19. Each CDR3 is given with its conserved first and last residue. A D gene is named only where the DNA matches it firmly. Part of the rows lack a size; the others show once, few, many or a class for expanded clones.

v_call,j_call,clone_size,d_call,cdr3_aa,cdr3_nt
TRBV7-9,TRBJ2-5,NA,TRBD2,CASVYSRGEETQYF,TGTGCCAGCGTCTACTCTCGGGGGGAGGAGACCCAGTACTTC
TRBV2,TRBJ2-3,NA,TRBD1,CATPGQGTDTQYF,TGTGCCACCCCGGGACAGGGTACAGATACGCAGTATTTT
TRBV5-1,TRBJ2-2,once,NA,CASSLDRSMAGELFF,TGCGCCAGCAGCTTGGATCGGAGTATGGCCGGGGAGCTGTTTTTT
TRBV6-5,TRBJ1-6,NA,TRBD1,CASSRQGVGSPLHF,TGTGCCAGCAGTCGACAGGGAGTTGGTTCACCCCTCCACTTT
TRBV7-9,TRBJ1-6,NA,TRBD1,CASSLRRDRNSPLHF,TGTGCCAGCAGCTTGCGCCGGGACAGAAATTCACCCCTCCACTTT
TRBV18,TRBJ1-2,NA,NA,CASSRGKGYGYTF,TGTGCCAGCTCCAGGGGAAAAGGGTATGGCTACACCTTC
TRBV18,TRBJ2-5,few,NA,CASSSPGGKETQYF,TGTGCCAGCTCATCCCCTGGGGGGAAAGAGACCCAGTACTTC
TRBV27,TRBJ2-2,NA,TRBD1,CASSPGQGALTGELFF,TGTGCCAGCAGCCCGGGACAGGGGGCGTTGACCGGGGAGCTGTTTTTT
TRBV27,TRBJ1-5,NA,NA,CASRTGTQSNQPQHF,TGTGCCAGCAGAACAGGGACCCAAAGCAATCAGCCCCAGCATTTT
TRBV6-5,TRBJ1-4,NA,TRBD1,CASSYSQGAFNEKLFF,TGTGCCAGCAGTTACTCGCAGGGGGCGTTTAATGAAAAACTGTTTTTT